This TCR beta chain originates from a study of cytomegalovirus exposure and HLA in healthy donors. V was trimmed by 3 bases and J by 6 bases, leaving 12 bases between them. In germline, CDR1 is MDHEN, CDR2 SYDVKM. The CDR3 has 13 amino acids. Data came from immunoSEQ multiplex PCR; TCRdb stores just in-frame clones and leaves some out. The sample has about 60,000 clones, roughly 90% seen once. The sequencing sample was made of PBMCs. This TCR came from a man younger than 35 in good health and CMV-seronegative. The chain carries TRBV28 and TRBJ2-7; the D gene is possibly TRBD2 (5 bases). The CDR3 nucleotides read TGTGCCAGCAGTTTTTCGGGGATCCGCGAGCAGTACTTC. Translating gives CASSFSGIREQYF.